A single sample is the source of the 7 T cell receptor beta chains below, sequenced in a study of blood T cell repertoires in COVID-19 (TCRdb year 2020). The library was produced with the immunoSEQ multiplex PCR assay. The immuneACCESS repertoire file appears here via TCRdb, limited to in-frame rearrangements. These files lack a portion of the clones; in checked studies, under half of the deficit traces to unresolved V genes, and the cause of the others is not known. For this sample the table gives over 150,000 clones, of which 75% to 85% were detected only once. Less than 15% of the sample is in the top ten clones. Sequenced: peripheral blood. Receptors were obtained from a human donor in a cohort sampled during active COVID-19.

CDR3 sequence: CASSGREREGELFF. DNA of the CDR3: TGTGCCAGCAGCGGGCGGGAGAGGGAGGGGGAGCTGTTTTTT. This chain connects TRBV7-8 to TRBJ2-2; 7 positions match TRBD2. J was trimmed by 8 bases and V by 5 bases; bases with no gene match: 8. CDR1 and CDR2 from the germline V gene are SGHVS and FQNEAQ. The CDR3 is made up of 14 amino acids.

The gene calls are TRBV15 and TRBJ1-3; D may be TRBD1 (6 bases). CDR1 is LNHNV, CDR2 YYDKDF, per germline (reference sequence). V lost 0 bases to trimming and J lost 3 bases, with 12 bases between them. This CDR3 is built from 16 residues. In nucleotides, the CDR3 is TGTGCCACCAGCAGAGAGGGACAAGTAAGTGGAAACACCATATATTTT. Translation gives CATSREGQVSGNTIYF.

This clone appeared once. This rearrangement joins TRBV19 to TRBJ2-5; no definite D call. Deletions cut 5 bases from V and 2 bases from J, with 9 bases between. Per the germline V gene, CDR1 is LNHDA and CDR2 is SQIVND (reference sequence). This CDR3 has 13 residues. The CDR3: CASSVSDQETQYF. CDR3 in DNA: TGTGCCAGTAGTGTGTCAGATCAAGAGACCCAGTACTTC.

The chain links TRBV7-2 to TRBJ2-1; 9 bases map to TRBD2. V was clipped by 5 bases and J by 0 bases; unmatched bases: 5. Germline V gene sequence: CDR1 SGHTA, CDR2 FQGNSA. The CDR3 runs 16 residues. DNA of the CDR3: TGTGCCAGCAGCCCAGATAGCGGGAGCTCCTACAATGAGCAGTTCTTC. Amino acid sequence: CASSPDSGSSYNEQFF.

This chain connects TRBV4-1 to TRBJ2-5; D perhaps matches TRBD1 (5 bases). This CDR3 contains 14 residues. V lost 3 bases and J lost 3, with 11 bases in between. Germline V gives CDR1 MGHRA, CDR2 YSYEKL. Here the CDR3 reads CASSQQGREETQYF. The CDR3, as DNA: TGCGCCAGCAGCCAGCAGGGCAGGGAAGAGACCCAGTACTTC.

V and J are TRBV5-1 and TRBJ2-2; possibly TRBD2 for D (6 bases). The CDR3 is 14 residues long. Germline CDR1 is SGHRS and CDR2 is YFSETQ. The V gene lost 3 bases and the J gene lost 4 bases, with 10 bases spanning the gap. CDR3 sequence: CASSWVGSTGELFF. Here the CDR3 DNA reads TGCGCCAGCAGCTGGGTCGGGAGCACCGGGGAGCTGTTTTTT.

V gene TRBV30 combines with J gene TRBJ2-3, with 11 bases that match TRBD2. CDR3 length: 17 residues. Germline V lookup: CDR1 GTSNPN, CDR2 SVGIG (reference sequence). Losses at the gene ends were 2 bases for V and 1 base for J; bases not matched to a gene: 8. The CDR3 DNA follows: TGTGCCTGGAGTCCTAGCGGGAGGACGAGGGGCACAGATACGCAGTATTTT. This gives the protein CAWSPSGRTRGTDTQYF.